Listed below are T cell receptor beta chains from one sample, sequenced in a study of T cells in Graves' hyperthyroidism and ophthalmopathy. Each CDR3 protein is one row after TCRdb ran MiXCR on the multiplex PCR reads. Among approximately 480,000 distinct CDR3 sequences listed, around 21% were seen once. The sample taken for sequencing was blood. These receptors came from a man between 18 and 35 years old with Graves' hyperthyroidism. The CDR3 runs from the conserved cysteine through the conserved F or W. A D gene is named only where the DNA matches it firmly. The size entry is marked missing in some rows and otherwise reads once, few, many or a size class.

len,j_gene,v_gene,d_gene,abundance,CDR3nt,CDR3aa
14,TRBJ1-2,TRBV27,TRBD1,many,TGTGCCAGCAGTCCCCTTGGACAGGTTAATGGCTACACCTTC,CASSPLGQVNGYTF
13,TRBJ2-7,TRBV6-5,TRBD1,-,TGTGCCAGCAGTTTCGGACAGGCGTGGGAGCAGTACTTC,CASSFGQAWEQYF
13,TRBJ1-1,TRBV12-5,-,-,TGTGCTAGTGGTTTGGTGGACATCACTGAAGCTTTCTTT,CASGLVDITEAFF
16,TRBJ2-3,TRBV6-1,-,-,TGTGCCAGCAGTGAAGCGCGCCGGGGGACCACAGATACGCAGTATTTT,CASSEARRGTTDTQYF
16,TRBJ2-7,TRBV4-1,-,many,TGCGCCAGCAGCCAGACCGCCCTGGGGGCTGAGTACGAGCAGTACTTC,CASSQTALGAEYEQYF
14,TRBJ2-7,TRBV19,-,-,TGTGCCAGTAGTATTGAAGGGGATCCCTACGAGCAGTACTTC,CASSIEGDPYEQYF
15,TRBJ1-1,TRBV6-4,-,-,TGTGCCAGCGGCTCCCGGCATGGGCTAGGCACTGAAGCTTTCTTT,CASGSRHGLGTEAFF
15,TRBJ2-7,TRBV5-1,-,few,TGCGCCAGCAGCATCGAGCCGGGACCCCCCTACGAGCAGTACTTC,CASSIEPGPPYEQYF
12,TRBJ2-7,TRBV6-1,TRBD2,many,TGTGCCAGCAGGGGAGGGTCCTACGAGCAGTACTTC,CASRGGSYEQYF
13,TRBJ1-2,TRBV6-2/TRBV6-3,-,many,TGTGCCAGCACCCACGGCCTCCTCTATGGCTACACCTTC,CASTHGLLYGYTF
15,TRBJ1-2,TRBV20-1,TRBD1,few,TGCAGTGCTAGGGACAGGGAGGACGCTAACTATGGCTACACCTTC,CSARDREDANYGYTF
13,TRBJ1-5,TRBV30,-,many,TGTGCCTCGAGTGGGGGGAACAATCAGCCCCAGCATTTT,CASSGGNNQPQHF
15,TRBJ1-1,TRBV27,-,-,TGTGCCAGCAGTTTATCGTGGGTAGACGGCACTGAAGCTTTCTTT,CASSLSWVDGTEAFF
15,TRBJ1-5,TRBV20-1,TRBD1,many,TGCAGTGCTAGGGCCTCAACAGGGGGAGGTCAGCCCCAGCATTTT,CSARASTGGGQPQHF
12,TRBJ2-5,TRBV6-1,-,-,TGTGCCAGCAGTCCCCGGGGGGCGAATTTTAACTTC,CASSPRGANFNF
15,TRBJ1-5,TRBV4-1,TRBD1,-,TGCGCCAGCAGCCCAGGGGGGGGGGCCATTCAGCCCCAGCATTTT,CASSPGGGAIQPQHF
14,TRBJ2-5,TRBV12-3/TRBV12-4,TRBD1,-,TGTGCCAGCAGTTTTGGGACAGCCGGAGAGACCCAGTACTTC,CASSFGTAGETQYF
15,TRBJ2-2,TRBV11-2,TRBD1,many,TGTGCCAGCAGCTCAGTCAGGGGGCAGGCCGGGGAGCTGTTTTTT,CASSSVRGQAGELFF
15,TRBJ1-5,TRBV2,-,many,TGTGCCAGCAGTCAAGATGGGCTGGGCAATCAGCCCCAGCATTTT,CASSQDGLGNQPQHF
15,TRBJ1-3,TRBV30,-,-,TGTGCCTGGACCGCCAGCGGCCCCTTTGGAAACACCATATATTTT,CAWTASGPFGNTIYF
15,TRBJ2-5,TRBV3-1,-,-,TGTGCCAGCAGCCAAGATGGGCTAGACCCAGAGACCCAGTACTTC,CASSQDGLDPETQYF
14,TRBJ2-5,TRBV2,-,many,TGTGCCAGCAGTGAAGCGACTAGCCAAGAGACCCAGTACTTC,CASSEATSQETQYF
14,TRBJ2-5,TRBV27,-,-,TGTGCCAGCAGTTTATCGGGGCATCAAGAGACCCAGTACTTC,CASSLSGHQETQYF
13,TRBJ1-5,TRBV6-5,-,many,TGTGCCAGCAGTTACAGCACATGGCAGCCCCAGCATTTT,CASSYSTWQPQHF
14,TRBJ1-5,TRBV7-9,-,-,TGTGCCAGCAGCTTAGCAGGGGCAAGTCAGCCCCAGCATTTT,CASSLAGASQPQHF
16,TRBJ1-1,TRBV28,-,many,TGTGCCAGCAGTTCCCTGGGGACTTCCCGTGGGACTGAAGCTTTCTTT,CASSSLGTSRGTEAFF